What follows are 12 T cell receptor beta chains derived from one specimen sequenced in a study of T cells in Graves' hyperthyroidism and ophthalmopathy. Amplified TCR beta CDR3 regions came from RNA transcripts. An initial round of RT-PCR targeting the TCR CDR3 relied on the HTBI primer set. TCRdb reprocessed the multiplex PCR reads with MiXCR, giving one entry per CDR3 protein. Of around 110,000 distinct CDR3 sequences detected, approximately 15% appear once; the ten largest clones hold around two fifths. Sequencing was carried out using blood. These receptors all stem from a woman between 50 and 59 years old with Graves' hyperthyroidism.

This clonotype was detected ten times or more. J is TRBJ2-1 and V is TRBV4-1; a possible D gene is TRBD2 (6 bases). The germline V gene encodes CDR1 MGHRA and CDR2 YSYEKL. Deletions cut 5 bases from V and 3 bases from J, with 14 bases between. The CDR3 has 15 amino acids. This CDR3 reads CASSVREPIYNEQFF. Here the CDR3 DNA reads TGCGCCAGCAGCGTACGGGAGCCCATCTACAATGAGCAGTTCTTC.

This clonotype has ten or more counts. The rearrangement uses TRBV5-1 and TRBJ2-4, with 7 bases identical to TRBD2. V shed 0 bases and J 8 bases; nucleotides not matched to a gene: 8. The germline gives CDR1 SGHRS, CDR2 YFSETQ. The CDR3 spans 15 residues. CDR3: CASSLDDGRIDIQYF. The CDR3 DNA follows: TGCGCCAGCAGCTTGGACGACGGGAGGATCGACATTCAGTACTTC.

The rearrangement links TRBV5-1 to TRBJ2-1, with 13 bases aligning to TRBD2. Trimming cost V 4 bases and J 15 bases; bases outside gene matches: 10. CDR1 is SGHRS and CDR2 is YFSETQ in the germline V gene. The CDR3 has 14 amino acids. The CDR3: CASSRTSGSPVWFF. In DNA, the CDR3 is TGCGCCAGCAGCCGGACTAGCGGGAGTCCGGTCTGGTTCTTC.

There are many counts of this clonotype. This chain joins TRBV28 and TRBJ1-1, with D possibly TRBD1 on 6 matching bases. CDR3 length: 14 amino acids. Germline CDR1 is MDHEN and CDR2 is SYDVKM. V was trimmed by 2 bases and J by 2 bases, leaving 9 bases between them. CDR3 DNA sequence: TGTGCCAGCAGTTTAACGGGGGCCAACACTGAAGCTTTCTTT. Translation: CASSLTGANTEAFF.

This clonotype was recorded at least ten times. The chain links TRBV10-2 to TRBJ2-1, with 13 bases that match TRBD2. CDR3 length: 15 residues. Trimming cost V 6 bases and J 8 bases; bases outside gene matches: 7. The germline CDR1 and CDR2 sequences are WSHSY and SAAADI. CDR3 sequence (DNA): TGCGCCAGCAGCCCCGGGACTAGCGGGATGGATGAGCAGTTCTTC. Protein: CASSPGTSGMDEQFF.

This clonotype appeared many times. The chain recombines TRBV6-2 or TRBV6-3 with TRBJ2-1; TRBD2 aligns across 11 bases. This CDR3 has 16 amino acids. The germline V gene encodes CDR1 MNHEY and CDR2 SVGEGT. Losses at the gene ends were 8 bases for V and 3 bases for J; bases not matched to a gene: 9. The CDR3 spells CASGTAGTSGYNEQFF. The CDR3 DNA reads as TGTGCCAGCGGGACGGCCGGGACTAGCGGCTACAATGAGCAGTTCTTC.

This clonotype was counted at least ten times. The rearrangement links TRBV7-9 to TRBJ1-2, with 8 bases identical to TRBD1. The CDR3 has 12 amino acids. Per the germline V gene, CDR1 is SEHNR and CDR2 is FQNEAQ (reference sequence). With 4 bases clipped from V and 6 bases from J, the junction kept 1 base outside the gene matches. The CDR3 reads CASSSTGDGYTF. CDR3 DNA: TGTGCCAGCAGCTCGACAGGGGATGGCTACACCTTC.

This clonotype was recorded at least ten times. The genes are TRBV2 and TRBJ1-6; 8 nucleotides line up with TRBD1. Per germline, CDR1 SNHLY and CDR2 FYNNEI. V dropped 3 bases and J dropped 13; count of bases not matched to a gene: 5. The CDR3 loop spans 13 amino acids. CDR3 amino acids: CASSDDRGLPLHF. As DNA, the CDR3 is TGTGCCAGCAGTGATGACAGGGGTCTTCCCCTCCACTTT. Together with reference TRBV2 and TRBJ1-6, the CDR3 gives the full variable domain: EPEVTQTPSHQVTQMGQEVILRCVPISNHLYFYWYRQILGQKVEFLVSFYNNEISEKSEIFDDQFSVERPDGSNFTLKIRSTKLEDSAMYFCASSDDRGLPLHFGNGTRLTVT.

Only a few counts were recorded for this clonotype. The chain recombines TRBV6-1 with TRBJ2-3, with 7 bases fitting TRBD2. The CDR3 spans 14 residues. The germline V gene has CDR1 MNHNS and CDR2 SASEGT. V was pared by 6 bases and J by 1 base, with 4 bases of the junction left unmatched. The CDR3 coding sequence is TGTGCCAGCAGGCAGCTAGCGGGCACAGATACGCAGTATTTT. Amino acid sequence: CASRQLAGTDTQYF.

The chain joins TRBV5-1 to TRBJ1-2; TRBD1 aligns across 9 bases. This CDR3 spans 13 amino acids. J gave up 8 bases and V 4 bases, and 6 bases lay outside the gene matches. CDR1 is SGHRS, CDR2 YFSETQ, per germline. CDR3 nucleotides: TGCGCCAGCAGCCCCCGGACAGGGGAGGGCTACACCTTC. It encodes CASSPRTGEGYTF.

This clonotype was observed many times. The V gene is TRBV28, the J gene TRBJ1-1; D is ambiguous. This CDR3 region has 12 residues. Deletions cut 1 base from V and 7 bases from J, with 7 bases between. Germline V gives CDR1 MDHEN, CDR2 SYDVKM. CDR3 residues: CASSLSQSEAFF. CDR3 DNA: TGTGCCAGCAGTTTATCGCAAAGTGAAGCTTTCTTT.

This clonotype came up many times. In DNA, the CDR3 is TGCGCCAGCAGCTCACAGGGGGCAGGCACCGGGGAGCTGTTTTTT. Its protein is CASSSQGAGTGELFF. The genes are TRBV5-1 and TRBJ2-2; the match to TRBD1 covers 9 bases. The CDR3 consists of 15 residues. Trimming removed 3 bases from V and 4 bases from J; junction bases left unmatched: 4. In germline, CDR1 is SGHRS, CDR2 YFSETQ. The full variable domain, completed using reference TRBV5-1 and TRBJ2-2, is KAGVTQTPRYLIKTRGQQVTLSCSPISGHRSVSWYQQTPGQGLQFLFEYFSETQRNKGNFPGRFSGRQFSNSRSEMNVSTLELGDSALYLCASSSQGAGTGELFFGEGSRLTVL.